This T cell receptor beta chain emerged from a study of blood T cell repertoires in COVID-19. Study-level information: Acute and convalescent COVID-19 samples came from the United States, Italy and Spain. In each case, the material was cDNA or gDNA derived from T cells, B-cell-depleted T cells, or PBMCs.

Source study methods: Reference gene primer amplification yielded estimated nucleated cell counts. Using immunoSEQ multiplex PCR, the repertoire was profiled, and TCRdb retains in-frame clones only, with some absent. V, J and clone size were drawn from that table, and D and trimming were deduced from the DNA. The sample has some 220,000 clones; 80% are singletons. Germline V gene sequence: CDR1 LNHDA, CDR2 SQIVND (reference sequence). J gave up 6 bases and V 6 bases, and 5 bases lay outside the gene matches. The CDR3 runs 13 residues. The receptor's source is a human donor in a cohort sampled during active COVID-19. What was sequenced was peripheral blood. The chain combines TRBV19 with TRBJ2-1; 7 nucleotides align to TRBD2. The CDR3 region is CASRVTGGNEQFF. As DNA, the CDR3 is TGTGCCAGTAGAGTAACGGGAGGCAATGAGCAGTTCTTC.